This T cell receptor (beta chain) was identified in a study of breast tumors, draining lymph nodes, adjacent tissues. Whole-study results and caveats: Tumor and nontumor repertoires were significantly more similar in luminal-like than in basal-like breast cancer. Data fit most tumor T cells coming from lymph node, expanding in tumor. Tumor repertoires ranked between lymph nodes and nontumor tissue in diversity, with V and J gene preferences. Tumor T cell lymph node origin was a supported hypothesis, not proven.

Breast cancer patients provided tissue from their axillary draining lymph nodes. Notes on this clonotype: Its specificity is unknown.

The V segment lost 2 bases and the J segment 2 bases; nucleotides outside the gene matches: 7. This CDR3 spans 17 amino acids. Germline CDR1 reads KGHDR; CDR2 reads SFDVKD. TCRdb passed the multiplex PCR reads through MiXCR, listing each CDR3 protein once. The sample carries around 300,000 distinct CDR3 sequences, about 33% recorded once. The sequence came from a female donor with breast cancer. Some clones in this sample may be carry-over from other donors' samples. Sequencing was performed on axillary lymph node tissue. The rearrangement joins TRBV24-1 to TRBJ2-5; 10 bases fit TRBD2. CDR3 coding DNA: TGTGCCACCAGTGATTGGGAGACTAGCGGGCTACAAGAGACCCAGTACTTC. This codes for CATSDWETSGLQETQYF.